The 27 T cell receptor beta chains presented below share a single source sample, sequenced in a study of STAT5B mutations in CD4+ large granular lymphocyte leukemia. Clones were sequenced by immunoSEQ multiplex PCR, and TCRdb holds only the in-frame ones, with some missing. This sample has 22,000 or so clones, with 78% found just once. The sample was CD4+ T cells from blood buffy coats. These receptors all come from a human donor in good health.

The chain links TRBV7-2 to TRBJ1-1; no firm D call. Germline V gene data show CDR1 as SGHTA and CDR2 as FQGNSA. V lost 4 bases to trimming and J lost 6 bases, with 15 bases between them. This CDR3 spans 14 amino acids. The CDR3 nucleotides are TGTGCCAGCAGCTGGGGTGGGAGGCGTTCTGAAGCTTTCTTT. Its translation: CASSWGGRRSEAFF.

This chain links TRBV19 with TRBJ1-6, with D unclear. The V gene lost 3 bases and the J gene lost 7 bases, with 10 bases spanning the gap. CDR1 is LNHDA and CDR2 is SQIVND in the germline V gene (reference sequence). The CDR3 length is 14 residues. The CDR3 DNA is TGTGCCAGTAGTATTAAGGGAAGAAATTCACCCCTCCACTTT. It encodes CASSIKGRNSPLHF. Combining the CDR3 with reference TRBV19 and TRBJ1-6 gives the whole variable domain DGGITQSPKYLFRKEGQNVTLSCEQNLNHDAMYWYRQDPGQGLRLIYYSQIVNDFQKGDIAEGYSVSREKKESFPLTVTSAQKNPTAFYLCASSIKGRNSPLHFGNGTRLTVT.

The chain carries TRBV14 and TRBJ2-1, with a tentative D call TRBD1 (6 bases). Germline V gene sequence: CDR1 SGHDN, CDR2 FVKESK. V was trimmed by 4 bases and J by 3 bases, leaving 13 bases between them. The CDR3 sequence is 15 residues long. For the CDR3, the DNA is TGTGCCAGCAGCCGTCAACAGGGAAGCTACAATGAGCAGTTCTTC. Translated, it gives CASSRQQGSYNEQFF.

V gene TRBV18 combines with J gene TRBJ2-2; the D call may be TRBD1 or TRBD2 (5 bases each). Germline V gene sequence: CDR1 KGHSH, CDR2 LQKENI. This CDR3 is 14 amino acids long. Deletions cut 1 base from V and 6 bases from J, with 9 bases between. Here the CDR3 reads CASSPLMGAGELFF. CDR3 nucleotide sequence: TGTGCCAGCTCACCACTTATGGGGGCCGGGGAGCTGTTTTTT.

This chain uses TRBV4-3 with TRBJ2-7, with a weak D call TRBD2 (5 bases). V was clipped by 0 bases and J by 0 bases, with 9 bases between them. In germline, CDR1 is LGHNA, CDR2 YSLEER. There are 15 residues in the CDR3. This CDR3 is CASSQDRGSSYEQYF. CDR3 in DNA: TGCGCCAGCAGCCAAGATCGGGGTAGCTCCTACGAGCAGTACTTC.

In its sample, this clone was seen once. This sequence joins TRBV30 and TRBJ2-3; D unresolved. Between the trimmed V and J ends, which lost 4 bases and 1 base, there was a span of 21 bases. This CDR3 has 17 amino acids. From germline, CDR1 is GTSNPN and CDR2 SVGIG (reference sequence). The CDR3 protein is CAWTPIGVLPRTDTQYF. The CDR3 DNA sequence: TGTGCCTGGACTCCGATTGGCGTCCTGCCCCGCACAGATACGCAGTATTTT.

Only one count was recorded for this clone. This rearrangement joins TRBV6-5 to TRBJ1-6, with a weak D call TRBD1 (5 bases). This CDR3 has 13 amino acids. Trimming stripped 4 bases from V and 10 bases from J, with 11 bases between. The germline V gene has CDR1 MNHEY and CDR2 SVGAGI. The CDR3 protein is CASSSRVRSPLHF. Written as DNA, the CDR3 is TGTGCCAGCAGTTCCAGGGTCCGGTCACCCCTCCACTTT.

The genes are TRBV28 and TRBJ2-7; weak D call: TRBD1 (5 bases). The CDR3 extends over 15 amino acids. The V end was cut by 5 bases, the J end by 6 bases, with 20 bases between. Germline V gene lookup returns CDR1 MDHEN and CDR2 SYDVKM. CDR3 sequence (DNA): TGTGCCAGCAGTAGCTTTAGCACCCCAGGGCGCGAGCAGTACTTC. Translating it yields CASSSFSTPGREQYF.

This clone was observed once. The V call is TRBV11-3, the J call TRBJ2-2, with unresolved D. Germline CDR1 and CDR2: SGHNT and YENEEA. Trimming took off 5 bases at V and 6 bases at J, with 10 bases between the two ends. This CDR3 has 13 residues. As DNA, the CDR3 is TGTGCCAGCAGCATAGCCTTTGCCGGGGAGCTGTTTTTT. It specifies CASSIAFAGELFF.

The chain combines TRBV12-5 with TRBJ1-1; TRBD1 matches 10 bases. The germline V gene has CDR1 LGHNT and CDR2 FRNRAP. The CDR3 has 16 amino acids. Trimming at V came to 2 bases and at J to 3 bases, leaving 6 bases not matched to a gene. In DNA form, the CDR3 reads TGTGCTAGTGGTTTGACACGACAGGGGGCCTACACTGAAGCTTTCTTT. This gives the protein CASGLTRQGAYTEAFF.

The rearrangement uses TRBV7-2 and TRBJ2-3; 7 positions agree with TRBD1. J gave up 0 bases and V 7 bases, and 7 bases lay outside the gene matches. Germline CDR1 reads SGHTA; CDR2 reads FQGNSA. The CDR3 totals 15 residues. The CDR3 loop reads CASNKWGQSTDTQYF. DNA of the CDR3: TGTGCCAGCAATAAATGGGGACAGAGCACAGATACGCAGTATTTT.

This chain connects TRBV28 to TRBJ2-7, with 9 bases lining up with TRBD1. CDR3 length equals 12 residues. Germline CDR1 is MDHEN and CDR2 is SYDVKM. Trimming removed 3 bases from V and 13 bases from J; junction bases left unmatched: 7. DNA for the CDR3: TGTGCCAGCAGTTTGTCTGGGGACAGGGATTACTTC. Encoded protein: CASSLSGDRDYF.

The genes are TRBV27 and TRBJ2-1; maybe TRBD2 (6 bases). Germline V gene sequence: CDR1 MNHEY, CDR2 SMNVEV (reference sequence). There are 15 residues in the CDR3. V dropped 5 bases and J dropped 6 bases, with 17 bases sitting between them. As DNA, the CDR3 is TGTGCCAGCAGTCCACGGGACTCCCTGGGCAATGAGCAGTTCTTC. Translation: CASSPRDSLGNEQFF.

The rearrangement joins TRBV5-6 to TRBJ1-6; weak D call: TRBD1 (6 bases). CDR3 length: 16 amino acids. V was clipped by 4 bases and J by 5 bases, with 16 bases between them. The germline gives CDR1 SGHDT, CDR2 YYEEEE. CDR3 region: CASSRRMTGNNSPLHF. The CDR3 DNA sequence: TGTGCCAGCAGCCGCAGAATGACAGGAAATAATTCACCCCTCCACTTT.

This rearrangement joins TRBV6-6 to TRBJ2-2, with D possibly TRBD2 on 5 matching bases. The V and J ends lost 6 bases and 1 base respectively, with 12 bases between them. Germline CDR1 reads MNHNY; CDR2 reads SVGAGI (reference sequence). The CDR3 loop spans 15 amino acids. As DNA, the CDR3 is TGTGCCAGCAGCCGCCCTGGAGGGAACACCGGGGAGCTGTTTTTT. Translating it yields CASSRPGGNTGELFF.

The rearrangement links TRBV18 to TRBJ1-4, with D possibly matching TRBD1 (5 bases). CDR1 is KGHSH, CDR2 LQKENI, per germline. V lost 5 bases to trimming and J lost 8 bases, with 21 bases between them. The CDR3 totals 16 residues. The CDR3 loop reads CASSSSQDQGGEKLFF. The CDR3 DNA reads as TGTGCCAGCTCATCGAGCCAAGACCAGGGAGGAGAAAAACTGTTTTTT. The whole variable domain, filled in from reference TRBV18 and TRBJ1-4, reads NAGVMQNPRHLVRRRGQEARLRCSPMKGHSHVYWYRQLPEEGLKFMVYLQKENIIDESGMPKERFSAEFPKEGPSILRIQQVVRGDSAAYFCASSSSQDQGGEKLFFGSGTQLSVL.

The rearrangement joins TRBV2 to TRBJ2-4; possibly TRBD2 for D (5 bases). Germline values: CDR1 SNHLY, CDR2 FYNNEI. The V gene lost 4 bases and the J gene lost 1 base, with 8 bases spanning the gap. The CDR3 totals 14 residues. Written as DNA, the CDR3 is TGTGCCAGCAGTGTGATAGCGGCCAAAAACATTCAGTACTTC. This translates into CASSVIAAKNIQYF.

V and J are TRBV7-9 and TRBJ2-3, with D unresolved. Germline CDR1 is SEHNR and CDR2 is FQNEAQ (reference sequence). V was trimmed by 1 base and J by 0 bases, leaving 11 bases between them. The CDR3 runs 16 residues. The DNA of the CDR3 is TGTGCCAGCAGCTTAGGTCGCGGCTATAGCACAGATACGCAGTATTTT. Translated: CASSLGRGYSTDTQYF. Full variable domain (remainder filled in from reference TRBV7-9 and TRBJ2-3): DTGVSQNPRHKITKRGQNVTFRCDPISEHNRLYWYRQTLGQGPEFLTYFQNEAQLEKSRLLSDRFSAERPKGSFSTLEIQRTEQGDSAMYLCASSLGRGYSTDTQYFGPGTRLTVL.

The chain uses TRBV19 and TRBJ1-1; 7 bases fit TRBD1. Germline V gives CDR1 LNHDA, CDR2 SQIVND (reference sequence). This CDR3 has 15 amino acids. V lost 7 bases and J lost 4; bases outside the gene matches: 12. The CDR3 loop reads CASTHRTGFSTEAFF. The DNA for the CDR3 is TGTGCCAGTACCCACCGGACAGGATTTAGCACTGAAGCTTTCTTT.

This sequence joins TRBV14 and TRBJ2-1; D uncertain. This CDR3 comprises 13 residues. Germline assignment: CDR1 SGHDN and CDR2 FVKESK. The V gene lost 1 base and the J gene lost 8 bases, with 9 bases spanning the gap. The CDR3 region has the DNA TGTGCCAGCAGCCAAGTTATTTTCTATGAGCAGTTCTTC. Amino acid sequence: CASSQVIFYEQFF.

The CDR3 reads CASSYRARGSNTEAFF. DNA for the CDR3: TGTGCCAGCAGTTACAGGGCCAGGGGGTCGAACACTGAAGCTTTCTTT. J is TRBJ1-1 and V is TRBV6-5, with 7 bases matching TRBD1. The CDR3 contains 16 residues. Trimming took 2 bases from V and 1 from J; bases not matched to a gene: 7. Germline lookup yields CDR1 MNHEY and CDR2 SVGAGI.

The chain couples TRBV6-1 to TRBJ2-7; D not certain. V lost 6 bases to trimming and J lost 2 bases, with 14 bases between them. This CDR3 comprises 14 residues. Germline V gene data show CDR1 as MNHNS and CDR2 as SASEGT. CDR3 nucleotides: TGTGCCAGCAGGGTCAGACCGTACGCCTACGAGCAGTACTTC. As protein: CASRVRPYAYEQYF.

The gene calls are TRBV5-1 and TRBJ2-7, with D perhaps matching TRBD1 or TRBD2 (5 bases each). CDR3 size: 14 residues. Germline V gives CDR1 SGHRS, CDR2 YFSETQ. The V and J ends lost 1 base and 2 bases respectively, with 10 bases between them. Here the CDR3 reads CASSLMQGPYEQYF. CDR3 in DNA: TGCGCCAGCAGCTTGATGCAGGGACCCTACGAGCAGTACTTC.

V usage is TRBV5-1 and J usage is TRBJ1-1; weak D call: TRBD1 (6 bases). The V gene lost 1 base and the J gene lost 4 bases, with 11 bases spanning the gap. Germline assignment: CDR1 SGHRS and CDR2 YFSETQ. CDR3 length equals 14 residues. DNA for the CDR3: TGCGCCAGCAGCTTGAGAGAAGGGGGCACTGAAGCTTTCTTT. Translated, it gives CASSLREGGTEAFF.

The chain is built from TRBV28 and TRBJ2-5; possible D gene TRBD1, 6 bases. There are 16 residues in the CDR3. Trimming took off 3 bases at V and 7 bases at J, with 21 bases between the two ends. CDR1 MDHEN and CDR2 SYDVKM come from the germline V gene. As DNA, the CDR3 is TGTGCCAGCAGTTTGCTTGGAGACAGGCCCAGGGGGACCCAGTACTTC. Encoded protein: CASSLLGDRPRGTQYF.

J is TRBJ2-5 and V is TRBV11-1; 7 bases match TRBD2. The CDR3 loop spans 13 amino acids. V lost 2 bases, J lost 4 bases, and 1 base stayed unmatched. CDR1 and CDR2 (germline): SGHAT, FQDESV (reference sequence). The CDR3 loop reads CASSLPGGETQYF. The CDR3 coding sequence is TGTGCCAGCAGCTTACCGGGGGGAGAGACCCAGTACTTC.

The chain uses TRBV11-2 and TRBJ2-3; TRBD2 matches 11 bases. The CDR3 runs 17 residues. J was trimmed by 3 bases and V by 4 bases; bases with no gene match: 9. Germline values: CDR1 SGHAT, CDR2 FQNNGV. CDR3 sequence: CASSSLTSGTQTDTQYF. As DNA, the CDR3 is TGTGCCAGCAGCTCTCTGACTAGCGGGACTCAAACAGATACGCAGTATTTT.